The 30 T cell receptor beta chains given below trace back to one sample, sequenced in a study of T cell responses to AZD1222 COVID-19 vaccine. Only in-frame clones appear in the TCRdb table, and some are missing; sequencing was by immunoSEQ multiplex PCR. Of fewer than 200,000 clones in the sample, about 90% were seen once. The sequences come from peripheral blood, collected on day 0 of AZD1222 vaccination. The receptor source for this set is an adult in good health.

To note about this clone: At one boundary the junction diverges from the germline segment, which might be a read error. V usage is TRBV5-8 and J usage is TRBJ2-7; D gene unclear. This CDR3 is built from 13 residues. Germline CDR1 and CDR2: SGHTS and YDEGEE. The CDR3 loop reads CASTLGIPGEQYF. The CDR3 DNA is TGTGCCAGCACCTTGGGGATACCTGGGGAGCAGTACTTC.

The chain links TRBV9 to TRBJ2-7, with TRBD1 matching over 11 bases. Germline V gene data show CDR1 as SGDLS and CDR2 as YYNGEE. V lost 0 bases and J lost 2; bases outside the gene matches: 4. The CDR3 is made up of 16 amino acids. This CDR3 reads CASSVGGQGVTYEQYF. The CDR3 DNA follows: TGTGCCAGCAGCGTAGGGGGACAGGGGGTTACCTACGAGCAGTACTTC.

The chain recombines TRBV7-2 with TRBJ2-3; D call uncertain. Looked up from germline, CDR1 is SGHTA and CDR2 is FQGNSA. The CDR3 consists of 13 residues. V lost 2 bases to trimming and J lost 1 base, with 4 bases between them. CDR3 nucleotide sequence: TGTGCCAGCAGCTTAAGACGCACAGATACGCAGTATTTT. Translation: CASSLRRTDTQYF.

This clone was observed a single time. The J gene is TRBJ2-2, the V gene TRBV6-2 or TRBV6-3; 9 bases are a match to TRBD2. V trimming: 2 bases; J trimming: 5 bases; junction bases outside the gene matches: 3. Germline-derived CDR1 and CDR2 are MNHEY and SVGEGT. This CDR3 region has 15 residues. Written as DNA, the CDR3 is TGTGCCAGCAGTTACACTAGCGGGTGGACCGGGGAGCTGTTTTTT. Protein product: CASSYTSGWTGELFF.

This clone was detected only once. This sequence joins TRBV4-3 and TRBJ2-5; TRBD1 matches 9 bases. V shed 4 bases and J 5 bases; nucleotides not matched to a gene: 2. The CDR3 is made up of 13 amino acids. Germline V lookup: CDR1 LGHNA, CDR2 YSLEER. The CDR3 DNA reads as TGCGCCAGCAGCCGCACAGGGGGCGAGACCCAGTACTTC. The encoded protein is CASSRTGGETQYF.

In nucleotides, the CDR3 is TGTGCCAGCAGCCAACCGGGACAGGGGGCGAGTGAAAAACTGTTTTTT. Its protein is CASSQPGQGASEKLFF. The chain links TRBV7-9 to TRBJ1-4, with 12 bases matching TRBD1. Germline-derived CDR1 and CDR2 are SEHNR and FQNEAQ (reference sequence). The length of the CDR3 is 16 residues. V shed 5 bases, J shed 7 bases, and the junction held 8 bases outside the gene matches.

V gene TRBV19 combines with J gene TRBJ1-5, with D perhaps matching TRBD1 (5 bases). The ends were cut back, 6 bases at V and 0 bases at J, with 12 bases in the middle. The germline V gene encodes CDR1 LNHDA and CDR2 SQIVND (reference sequence). The CDR3 runs 15 residues. CDR3 in DNA: TGTGCCAGTAGGCGGGACTGGAATAGCAATCAGCCCCAGCATTTT. Translating gives CASRRDWNSNQPQHF.

The chain is built from TRBV30 and TRBJ1-5; 7 nucleotides agree with TRBD1. The J segment lost 6 bases and the V segment lost 3 bases, leaving 8 bases of the junction unmatched. The V gene's germline CDR1 is GTSNPN and CDR2 SVGIG (reference sequence). There are 14 residues in the CDR3. CDR3 sequence: CAWREGGLGQPQHF. The CDR3 coding sequence is TGTGCCTGGAGAGAAGGGGGCCTGGGTCAGCCCCAGCATTTT.

This clone was found once. The V gene is TRBV7-2, the J gene TRBJ1-5, with D hard to call. Germline lookup yields CDR1 SGHTA and CDR2 FQGNSA. CDR3 size: 15 residues. Trimming shortened V by 5 bases and J by 2 bases, and 13 bases separated the two germline ends. CDR3 bases: TGTGCCAGCAGCGTTACTCCGGGAGGCAATCAGCCCCAGCATTTT. Translation gives CASSVTPGGNQPQHF. Supplemented by reference TRBV7-2 and TRBJ1-5, the full variable domain reads GAGVSQSPSNKVTEKGKDVELRCDPISGHTALYWYRQSLGQGLEFLIYFQGNSAPDKSGLPSDRFSAERTGGSVSTLTIQRTQQEDSAVYLCASSVTPGGNQPQHFGDGTRLSIL.

The chain recombines TRBV10-3 with TRBJ1-2; D is possibly TRBD1 (5 bases). V shed 10 bases and J shed 2 bases, with 14 bases lying between them. The CDR3 length is 13 residues. Germline CDR1 reads ENHRY; CDR2 reads SYGVKD. The CDR3 loop reads CATLKDSNYGYTF. CDR3 DNA: TGTGCCACCCTAAAAGACAGCAACTATGGCTACACCTTC.

The chain uses TRBV4-3 and TRBJ2-3; 8 nucleotides line up with TRBD2. CDR3 length: 15 amino acids. In germline, CDR1 is LGHNA, CDR2 YSLEER. J lost 4 bases, V lost 0 bases, and 3 bases had no gene match. The CDR3 loop reads CASSQDLAGPDTQYF. The CDR3 coding sequence is TGCGCCAGCAGCCAAGATCTAGCGGGCCCAGATACGCAGTATTTT.

The chain carries TRBV5-4 and TRBJ2-7, with 10 nucleotides matching TRBD2. Germline loops: CDR1 SGHNT, CDR2 YYREEE (reference sequence). J gave up 9 bases and V 4 bases, and 7 bases lay outside the gene matches. There are 13 residues in the CDR3. This CDR3 is CASSPTSGTGQYF. In DNA form, the CDR3 reads TGTGCCAGCAGCCCTACTAGCGGGACTGGGCAGTACTTC.

CDR3 DNA: TGTGCCAGCAGCTTGAACAGGGGGGCAGATACGCAGTATTTT. The encoded protein is CASSLNRGADTQYF. The genes are TRBV7-9 and TRBJ2-3, with TRBD1 identical over 8 bases. The J segment lost 4 bases and the V segment lost 3 bases, leaving 3 bases of the junction unmatched. The germline CDR1 and CDR2 sequences are SEHNR and FQNEAQ (reference sequence). The CDR3 length is 14 residues. Filled out from reference TRBV7-9 and TRBJ2-3, the complete variable domain reads DTGVSQNPRHKITKRGQNVTFRCDPISEHNRLYWYRQTLGQGPEFLTYFQNEAQLEKSRLLSDRFSAERPKGSFSTLEIQRTEQGDSAMYLCASSLNRGADTQYFGPGTRLTVL.

The chain has TRBV2 and TRBJ2-1, with 7 bases lining up with TRBD2. The CDR3 consists of 12 residues. Germline V lookup: CDR1 SNHLY, CDR2 FYNNEI. V trimming: 8 bases; J trimming: 4 bases; junction bases outside the gene matches: 2. This CDR3 is CASREEYNEQFF. CDR3 bases: TGTGCCAGCCGGGAGGAATACAATGAGCAGTTCTTC.

This clone was seen once. The chain carries TRBV28 and TRBJ1-3; D may be TRBD1 (5 bases). Germline values: CDR1 MDHEN, CDR2 SYDVKM. This CDR3 is built from 15 residues. The V end lost 5 bases, the J end lost 4 bases, and 15 bases lay between the germline ends. CDR3 sequence (DNA): TGTGCCAGCAGTGCGGGGGTTGGGCTAGGAAACACCATATATTTT. The encoded protein is CASSAGVGLGNTIYF.

The V call is TRBV2, the J call TRBJ1-6; 7 bases agree with TRBD1. The ends lost 4 bases at V and 0 bases at J; junction bases unmatched: 9. The CDR3 contains 18 residues. CDR1 is SNHLY, CDR2 FYNNEI, per germline. CDR3 region: CASSARDSSFSYNSPLHF. In DNA form, the CDR3 reads TGTGCCAGCAGTGCCCGGGACAGTTCATTCTCCTATAATTCACCCCTCCACTTT.

V gene TRBV28 combines with J gene TRBJ2-7; 10 bases agree with TRBD1. In germline, CDR1 is MDHEN, CDR2 SYDVKM. The CDR3 is 15 residues long. The junction had 7 bases not matched to a gene; V was cut back by 6 bases and J by 2 bases. CDR3 DNA sequence: TGTGCCAGCAGCCACAGCGGGACAGGGGCCTACGAGCAGTACTTC. Protein sequence: CASSHSGTGAYEQYF.

Note on this clone: Distinct nucleotide sequences in the sample also encode this CDR3. The rearrangement links TRBV5-8 to TRBJ2-1; 8 bases line up with TRBD1. Germline CDR1 is SGHTS and CDR2 is YDEGEE. The ends lost 0 bases at V and 3 bases at J; junction bases unmatched: 2. The CDR3 has 15 residues. CDR3 sequence reads: CASSLAGQGYNEQFF. CDR3 DNA: TGTGCCAGCAGCTTGGCCGGACAGGGCTACAATGAGCAGTTCTTC.

V is TRBV27 and J is TRBJ1-6; possibly TRBD1 for D (5 bases). V was cut by 2 bases and J by 5 bases, with 13 bases left in between. Looked up from germline, CDR1 is MNHEY and CDR2 is SMNVEV (reference sequence). CDR3 length equals 16 residues. The CDR3 sequence is CASSLRQTPDNSPLHF. CDR3 sequence (DNA): TGTGCCAGCAGTTTAAGACAGACCCCGGATAATTCACCCCTCCACTTT.

This sequence joins TRBV28 and TRBJ1-6; D perhaps matches TRBD1 (5 bases). The V gene lost 5 bases and the J gene lost 10 bases, with 15 bases spanning the gap. The CDR3 extends over 14 amino acids. CDR1 is MDHEN and CDR2 is SYDVKM in the germline V gene. The chain's CDR3 is CASSIGGGKSPLHF. CDR3 bases: TGTGCCAGCAGTATCGGGGGTGGGAAATCACCCCTCCACTTT.

V and J are TRBV30 and TRBJ1-5; 7 nucleotides line up with TRBD1. V gave up 4 bases and J gave up 4 bases; unmatched junction bases: 7. CDR3 size: 14 residues. Per the germline V gene, CDR1 is GTSNPN and CDR2 is SVGIG (reference sequence). The CDR3 sequence: CAWNRGGVNQPQHF. The CDR3, as DNA: TGTGCCTGGAACAGGGGTGGAGTAAATCAGCCCCAGCATTTT.

V usage is TRBV2 and J usage is TRBJ2-5; weak D call: TRBD1 (6 bases). This CDR3 spans 15 amino acids. The V end lost 3 bases, the J end lost 4 bases, and 15 bases lay between the germline ends. Looked up from germline, CDR1 is SNHLY and CDR2 is FYNNEI. In DNA form, the CDR3 reads TGTGCCAGCAGTGACTCCAGGGGTGGGGGAGAGACCCAGTACTTC. It encodes CASSDSRGGGETQYF.

The chain joins TRBV18 to TRBJ1-5; a weak D match, TRBD1 (5 bases). Germline V gene lookup returns CDR1 KGHSH and CDR2 LQKENI. Deletions cut 4 bases from V and 0 bases from J, with 10 bases between. This CDR3 is built from 15 residues. For the CDR3, the DNA is TGTGCCAGCTCACGGGGACTGAGTAGCAATCAGCCCCAGCATTTT. Encoded protein: CASSRGLSSNQPQHF.

This clone was seen only a few times. The rearrangement joins TRBV2 to TRBJ2-3; D is unresolved. The CDR3 contains 15 residues. Trimming took off 4 bases at V and 1 base at J, with 12 bases between the two ends. CDR1 is SNHLY, CDR2 FYNNEI, per germline. The CDR3 nucleotides are TGTGCCAGCAGTGTGAACAACCTGGGCACAGATACGCAGTATTTT. It specifies CASSVNNLGTDTQYF.

The chain employs TRBV5-4 and TRBJ1-2, with D maybe TRBD1 (5 bases). V was shortened by 0 bases and J by 2 bases, with 8 bases between the two germline ends. CDR1 is SGHNT, CDR2 YYREEE, per germline (reference sequence). CDR3 length: 14 residues. Here the CDR3 DNA reads TGTGCCAGCAGCTTGGCGGGGGTAAACTATGGCTACACCTTC. Translated: CASSLAGVNYGYTF.

The chain recombines TRBV6-6 with TRBJ2-3; 8 nucleotides agree with TRBD2. CDR1 and CDR2 from the germline V gene are MNHNY and SVGAGI (reference sequence). The V and J ends lost 4 bases and 4 bases, in that order; junction bases with no gene match: 10. CDR3 size: 16 residues. The CDR3 is CASSSPGLGIPDTQYF. DNA of the CDR3: TGTGCCAGCAGTTCCCCGGGACTAGGTATCCCAGATACGCAGTATTTT.

The chain combines TRBV7-8 with TRBJ2-1; TRBD2 aligns across 10 bases. The CDR3 loop spans 14 amino acids. After removal of 8 bases from V and 3 bases from J, the junction contained 4 bases not matched to a gene. Germline loops: CDR1 SGHVS, CDR2 FQNEAQ. Written as DNA, the CDR3 is TGTGCCAGCCAACTAGCGGGGAACTACAATGAGCAGTTCTTC. Residues: CASQLAGNYNEQFF.

Only a few counts were recorded for this clone. This sequence joins TRBV4-2 and TRBJ2-7, with 10 bases lining up with TRBD1. The length of the CDR3 is 18 residues. V lost 0 bases and J lost 6; bases outside the gene matches: 14. The V gene's germline CDR1 is LGHNA and CDR2 YNFKEQ. Here the CDR3 DNA reads TGTGCCAGCAGCCAAGATCGGACGCGGACAGGGGGTAATCTCGAGCAGTACTTC. Translating it yields CASSQDRTRTGGNLEQYF.

The V gene is TRBV11-3, the J gene TRBJ1-6, with D tentatively TRBD1 (5 bases). CDR3 size: 18 residues. In germline, CDR1 is SGHNT, CDR2 YENEEA. V was shortened by 6 bases and J by 0 bases, with 18 bases between the two germline ends. The DNA for the CDR3 is TGTGCCAGCAGACGTCGCGGGGGGGGATACTCCTATAATTCACCCCTCCACTTT. Translated, it gives CASRRRGGGYSYNSPLHF.

The V call is TRBV11-2, the J call TRBJ1-5; no firm D call. This CDR3 has 15 residues. The germline CDR1 and CDR2 sequences are SGHAT and FQNNGV. V was clipped by 0 bases and J by 5 bases, with 11 bases between them. The CDR3: CASSLDFGGDQPQHF. The CDR3 DNA follows: TGTGCCAGCAGCTTAGATTTTGGCGGAGATCAGCCCCAGCATTTT.